This TCR beta chain was identified in a study of blood T cell repertoires in COVID-19. On the study more broadly: The cDNA or gDNA used as material had been derived from T cells, B-cell-depleted T cells, or PBMCs.

Original processing notes: Reference gene primer amplification gave estimated nucleated cell counts. Assay: immunoSEQ multiplex PCR; the TCRdb copy retains only in-frame clones and omits some. The D gene and trimming were derived from the DNA, and the V and J assignments and clone size from that table. This sample carries over 200,000 clones, around 84% of them seen once, and the ten largest clones take roughly 20%. This CDR3 is 16 amino acids long. CDR1 LGHDT and CDR2 YNNKEL come from the germline V gene (reference sequence). J gave up 0 bases and V 1 base, and 3 bases lay outside the gene matches. The clonotype comes from a woman of 80 years or more with active or convalescent COVID-19. The chain recombines TRBV3-1 (or the pseudogene TRBV3-2) with TRBJ1-2, with 9 bases fitting TRBD1. Sequencing was performed on peripheral blood. This CDR3 reads CASSQAWDRANYGYTF. CDR3 DNA: TGTGCCAGCAGCCAAGCCTGGGACAGGGCTAACTATGGCTACACCTTC.